This T cell receptor (beta chain) stems from a study of blood T cell repertoires in COVID-19. Overall study context: PBMCs, B-cell-depleted T cells, or T cells were the source of the cDNA or gDNA that made up the material.

Germline CDR1 and CDR2: MNHEY and SVGAGI. The V gene end was trimmed by 0 bases and the J gene end by 4 bases; junction bases not matched to a gene: 8. The length of the CDR3 is 16 residues. Clones were read by immunoSEQ multiplex PCR, and TCRdb kept only the in-frame ones, dropping some. Here the sample spans hundreds of thousands of clones, about 88% being singletons. Two consecutive negative NP/OP PCR tests, clearance, or resolved symptoms defined Cohort 3 recovery. The rearrangement links TRBV6-5 to TRBJ1-2, with 7 bases matching TRBD1. Sequenced: PBMCs or T cells enriched from blood (not recorded which). The TCR was taken from a woman between 50 and 59 years old who had recovered from COVID-19. The CDR3, as DNA: TGTGCCAGCAGTTACTCGAGTGGACAGGCCGTCTATGGCTACACCTTC. Its translation: CASSYSSGQAVYGYTF.